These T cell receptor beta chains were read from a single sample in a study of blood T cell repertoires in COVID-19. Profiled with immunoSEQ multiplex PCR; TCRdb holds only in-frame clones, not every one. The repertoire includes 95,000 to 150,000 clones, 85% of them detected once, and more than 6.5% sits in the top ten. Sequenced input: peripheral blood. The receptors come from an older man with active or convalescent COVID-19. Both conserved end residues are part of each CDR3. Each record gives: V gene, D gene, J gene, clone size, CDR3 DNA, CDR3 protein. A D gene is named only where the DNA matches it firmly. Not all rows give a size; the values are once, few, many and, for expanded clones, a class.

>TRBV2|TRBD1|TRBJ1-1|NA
TGTGCCAGCAGTGAAGCTGGCAGGGGGCACGGTGAAGCTTTCTTT
CASSEAGRGHGEAFF
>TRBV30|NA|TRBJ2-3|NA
TGTGCCTGGAGTGGGGGCAGGACCCTGGATACGCAGTATTTT
CAWSGGRTLDTQYF
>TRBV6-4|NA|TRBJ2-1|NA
TGTGCCAGCAGGGAACTCACAGGGTCCTCCTACAATGAGCAGTTCTTC
CASRELTGSSYNEQFF
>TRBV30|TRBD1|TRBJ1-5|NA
TGTGCCTGGAGTGGGACGGGACAGGGGAATCAGCCCCAGCATTTT
CAWSGTGQGNQPQHF
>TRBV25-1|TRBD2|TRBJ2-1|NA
TGTGCCAGCAGTCAACTTACTAGCGGGCTCTATGAGCAGTTCTTC
CASSQLTSGLYEQFF
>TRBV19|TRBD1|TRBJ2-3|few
TGTGCCAGTAGTGGGTCGGACAGGGGCGGCCACCCGAGCACAGATACGCAGTATTTT
CASSGSDRGGHPSTDTQYF
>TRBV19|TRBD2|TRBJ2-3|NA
TGTGCCAGTAGTACTCTAGCGGGGTATGAGACAGATACGCAGTATTTT
CASSTLAGYETDTQYF
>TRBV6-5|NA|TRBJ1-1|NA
TGTGCCAGCCGCGCGACAGTGAACACTGAAGCTTTCTTT
CASRATVNTEAFF
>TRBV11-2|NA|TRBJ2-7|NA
TGTGCCAGCAGCTTAGTTTACCTCCGGGAGCAGTACTTC
CASSLVYLREQYF
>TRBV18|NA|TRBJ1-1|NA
TGTGCCAGCTCGTCCAACCCGGACACTGAAGCTTTCTTT
CASSSNPDTEAFF
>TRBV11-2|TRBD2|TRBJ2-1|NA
TGTGCCAGCTTACCTACGGGACTAGCGGGCCTGATGATCACCCCTGAGCAGTTCTTC
CASLPTGLAGLMITPEQFF
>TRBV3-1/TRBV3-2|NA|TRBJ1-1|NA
TGTGCCAGCAGCCAAGTTCTAGTAGCGGGTGAGAACACTGAAGCTTTCTTT
CASSQVLVAGENTEAFF
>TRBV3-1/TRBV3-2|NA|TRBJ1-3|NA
TGTGCCAGCAGCGAAACGGACAGCTCTGGAAACACCATATATTTT
CASSETDSSGNTIYF
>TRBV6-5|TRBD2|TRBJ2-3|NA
TGTGCCAGCAGCACAAGCGGGATCCAGGATACGCAGTATTTT
CASSTSGIQDTQYF
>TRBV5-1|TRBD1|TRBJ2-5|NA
TGCGCCAGCAGCCGGGGACAGCAAGAGACCCAGTACTTC
CASSRGQQETQYF
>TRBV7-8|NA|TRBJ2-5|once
TGTGCCAGCAGCCGAGGCCCCAGGGGAGACACCCAGTACTTC
CASSRGPRGDTQYF
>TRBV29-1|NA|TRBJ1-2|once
TGCAGCGTTCGGGGGGGCGGTAACTATGGCTACACCTTC
CSVRGGGNYGYTF
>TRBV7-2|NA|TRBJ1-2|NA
TGTGCCAGCAGGAGCTACGGCTACACCTTC
CASRSYGYTF
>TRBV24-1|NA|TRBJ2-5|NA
TGTGCCACCAGTGATCGGGTGGGAGAGACCCAGTACTTC
CATSDRVGETQYF
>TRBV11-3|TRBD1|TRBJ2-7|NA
TGTGCCAGCTCCCCCTACGGGACAGGGCGGATCCACGAGCAGTACTTC
CASSPYGTGRIHEQYF
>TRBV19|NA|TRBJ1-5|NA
TGTGCCAGTAGTACCGGGGCGGGGGGCGGCAATCAGCCCCAGCATTTT
CASSTGAGGGNQPQHF
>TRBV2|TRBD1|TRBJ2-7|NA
TGTGCCAGCAGAGAGACAGGGTTGCAGTACTTC
CASRETGLQYF
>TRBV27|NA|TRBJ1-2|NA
TGTGCCAGCAGTTTCCAGGGGTTCTATGGCTACACCTTC
CASSFQGFYGYTF
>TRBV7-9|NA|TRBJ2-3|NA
TGTGCCAGCAGCCCCTTCGGGGGAAGGGGCGCAGATACGCAGTATTTT
CASSPFGGRGADTQYF
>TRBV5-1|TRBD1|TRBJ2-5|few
TGCGCCAGCAGCGACAACAGGGGGCGGTTTGAGACCCAGTACTTC
CASSDNRGRFETQYF
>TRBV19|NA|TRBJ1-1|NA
TGTGCCAGTAGTATCATCGGGGACACTGAAGCTTTCTTT
CASSIIGDTEAFF
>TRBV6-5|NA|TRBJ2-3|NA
TGTGCCAGCAGTTATGTGACTTCCAATCGAGCAGATACGCAGTATTTT
CASSYVTSNRADTQYF
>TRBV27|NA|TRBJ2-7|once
TGTGCCAGCAGTTTCGCCAGGGGGGACGAGCAGTACTTC
CASSFARGDEQYF
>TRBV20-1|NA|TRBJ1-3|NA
TGCAGTGTAGCCTCTGGAAACACCATATATTTT
CSVASGNTIYF
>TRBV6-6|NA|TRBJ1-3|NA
TGTGCCAGCAGTATGACAGTTGGAAACACCATATATTTT
CASSMTVGNTIYF
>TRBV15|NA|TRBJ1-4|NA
TGTGCCACCAGCAGAGGCCAGACACTCAGCAGGGAAAAACTGTTTTTT
CATSRGQTLSREKLFF
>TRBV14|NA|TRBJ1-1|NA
TGTGCCAGCAATCGGGGGAACACTGAAGCTTTCTTT
CASNRGNTEAFF
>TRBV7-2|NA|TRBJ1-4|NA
TGTGCCAGCAGCCGGGACTCAACTAATGAAAAACTGTTTTTT
CASSRDSTNEKLFF
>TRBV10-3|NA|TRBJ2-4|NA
TGTGCCATCAGTGCGGGAGATGTAGCCAAAAACATTCAGTACTTC
CAISAGDVAKNIQYF
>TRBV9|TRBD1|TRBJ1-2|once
TGTGCCAGCAGCCCCTGGGGACAGGGGGCGAGCTATGGCTACACCTTC
CASSPWGQGASYGYTF
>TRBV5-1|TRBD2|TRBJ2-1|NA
TGCGCCAGCAGCTTGGGACTAGCGGCTCACAATGAGCAGTTCTTC
CASSLGLAAHNEQFF
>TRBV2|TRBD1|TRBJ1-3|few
TGTGCCAGCAGTGGCACGACAGGGGGCGCGGGAAACACCATATATTTT
CASSGTTGGAGNTIYF
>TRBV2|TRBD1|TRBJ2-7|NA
TGTGCCGGACAGGGGGTGGGTAGCGCCGAGCAGTACTTC
CAGQGVGSAEQYF
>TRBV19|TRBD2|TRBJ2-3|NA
TGTGCCAGTAGCGGGAGGGCAGATACGCAGTATTTT
CASSGRADTQYF
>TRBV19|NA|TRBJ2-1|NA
TGTGCCAGTACCCAAGGACAAGAATACAATGAGCAGTTCTTC
CASTQGQEYNEQFF
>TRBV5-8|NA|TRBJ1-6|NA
TGTGCCAGCAGCTGGGGCAGGGATTATAATTCACCCCTCCACTTT
CASSWGRDYNSPLHF
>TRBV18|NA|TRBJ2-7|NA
TGTGCCAGCTCACCACCTTGGCCGTCGACAGACTACGAGCAGTACTTC
CASSPPWPSTDYEQYF
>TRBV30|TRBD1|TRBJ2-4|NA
TGTGCCTGGAGTGTGTGGTCGACAGGGGGCATTGGCATTCAGTACTTC
CAWSVWSTGGIGIQYF